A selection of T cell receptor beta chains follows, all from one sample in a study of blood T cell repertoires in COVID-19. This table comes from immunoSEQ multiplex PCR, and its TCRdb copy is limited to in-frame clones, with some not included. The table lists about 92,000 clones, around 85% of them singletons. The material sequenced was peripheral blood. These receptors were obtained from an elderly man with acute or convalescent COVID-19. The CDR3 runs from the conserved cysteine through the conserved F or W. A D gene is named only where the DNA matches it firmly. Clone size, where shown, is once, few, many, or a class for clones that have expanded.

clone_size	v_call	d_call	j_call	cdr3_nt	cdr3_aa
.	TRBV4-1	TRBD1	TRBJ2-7	TGCGCCAGCAGCCAGGGGGGCCCCGGGACAGGGTCCGAGCAGTACTTC	CASSQGGPGTGSEQYF
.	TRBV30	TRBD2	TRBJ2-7	TGTGCCTGGAGTGGACCCGGGACTAGCGGAAACCTCTACGAGCAGTACTTC	CAWSGPGTSGNLYEQYF
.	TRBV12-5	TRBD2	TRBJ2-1	TGTGCTAGTGGTCCCTCGGGGACTAGCGGGAGCAATGAGCAGTTCTTC	CASGPSGTSGSNEQFF
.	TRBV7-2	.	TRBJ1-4	TGTGCCAGCAGCCCGACGGGATCGGTAACTAATGAAAAACTGTTTTTT	CASSPTGSVTNEKLFF
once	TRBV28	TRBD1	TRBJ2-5	TGTGCCAGCAGTGCCGGGACAGGGGGGACGAGGACCCAGTACTTC	CASSAGTGGTRTQYF
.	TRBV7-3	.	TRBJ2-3	TGTGCCAGCAGCTTCCGGGACACCACAGATACGCAGTATTTT	CASSFRDTTDTQYF
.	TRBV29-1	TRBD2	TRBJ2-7	TGCAGCGTTGAAGTTGCGGGAGTTTACGAGCAGTACTTC	CSVEVAGVYEQYF
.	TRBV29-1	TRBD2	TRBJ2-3	TGCAGCGCACGGGGGGGAGGAACAGATACGCAGTATTTT	CSARGGGTDTQYF
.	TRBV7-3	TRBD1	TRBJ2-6	TGTGCCAGCAGCTATATACCGACAGGGGTCACCGCCTCTGGGGCCAACGTCCTGACTTTC	CASSYIPTGVTASGANVLTF
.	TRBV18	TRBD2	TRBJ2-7	TGTGCCAGCTCACCACCTCTAGCGGGAGTTAGCGAGCAGTACTTC	CASSPPLAGVSEQYF
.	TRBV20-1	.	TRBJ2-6	TGCAGTGCTAGTGCTCGAGGGAGTAGGTCTTTC	CSASARGSRSF